The T cell receptor (beta chain) described here comes from a study of blood T cell repertoires in COVID-19. Using immunoSEQ multiplex PCR, the repertoire was profiled, and TCRdb retains in-frame clones only, with some absent. This table has around 100,000 clones, 70% to 90% appearing once. Sequenced material: peripheral blood. The TCR originated in a man aged 50 to 60 with COVID-19, enrolled during active disease.

CDR3 region: CASSLPPRAEQYF. In DNA, the CDR3 is TGTGCCAGCAGCTTACCCCCCCGCGCCGAGCAGTACTTC. The V gene is TRBV7-2, the J gene TRBJ2-7; no clear D gene. The CDR3 totals 13 residues. Germline V gene sequence: CDR1 SGHTA, CDR2 FQGNSA. V was clipped by 2 bases and J by 6 bases, with 11 bases between them.